This T cell receptor (beta chain) was recorded in a study of technical replicates of blood from a handful of donors. This clone occurred once. TCRdb's table, derived via immunoSEQ multiplex PCR, lists solely in-frame clones and lacks some. Among roughly 70,000 clones, around 96% were seen once, and the ten largest hold 0.3% to 0.45%. Sequenced sample: T cells isolated from PBMCs. The clonotype was recovered from a human donor in good health.

CDR3 sequence reads: CAIGQGSEQYF. DNA for the CDR3: TGTGCCATCGGGCAGGGTTCCGAGCAGTACTTC. This chain uses TRBV7-9 with TRBJ2-7; a weak D match, TRBD1 (5 bases). This CDR3 is built from 11 residues. The V end lost 10 bases, the J end lost 6 bases, and 13 bases lay between the germline ends. The germline CDR1 and CDR2 sequences are SEHNR and FQNEAQ (reference sequence).